This T cell receptor (beta chain) stems from a study of T cell changes during pregnancy in multiple sclerosis. Germline V gives CDR1 LGHNT, CDR2 FRNRAP. The CDR3 spans 17 residues. V was pared by 1 base and J by 4 bases, with 20 bases between. Here immunoSEQ multiplex PCR was the method, and the copy in TCRdb shows in-frame clones only, minus some. In the table there are tens of thousands of clones, around nine tenths of which are singletons. The chain links TRBV12-5 to TRBJ2-7, with D possibly being TRBD2 (6 bases). The source material was CD4+ T cells from peripheral blood mononuclear cells, sampled in the first trimester of pregnancy. The receptor was derived from a female donor with multiple sclerosis, enrolled in a pregnancy study. CDR3 DNA: TGTGCTAGTGGTTTGGACCCTTTCTCGGTACGGGGGTACGAGCAGTACTTC. This sequence encodes CASGLDPFSVRGYEQYF.